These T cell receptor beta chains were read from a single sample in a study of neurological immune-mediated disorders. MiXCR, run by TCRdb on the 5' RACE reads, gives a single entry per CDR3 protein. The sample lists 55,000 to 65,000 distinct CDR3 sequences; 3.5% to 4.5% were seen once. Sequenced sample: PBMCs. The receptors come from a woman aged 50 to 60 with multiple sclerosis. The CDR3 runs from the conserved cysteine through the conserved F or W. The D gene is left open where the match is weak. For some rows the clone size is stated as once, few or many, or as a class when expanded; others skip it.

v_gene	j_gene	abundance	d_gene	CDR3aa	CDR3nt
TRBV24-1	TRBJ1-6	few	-	CATSAGVVSPLNF	TGTGCCACCAGTGCAGGGGTTGTTTCACCCCTCAACTTT
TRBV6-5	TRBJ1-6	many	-	CASKQGNSPLHF	TGTGCCAGCAAACAGGGAAATTCACCCCTCCACTTT
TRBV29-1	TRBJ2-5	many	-	CSVGQGSGKETQYF	TGCAGCGTTGGCCAGGGGTCGGGCAAAGAGACCCAGTACTTC
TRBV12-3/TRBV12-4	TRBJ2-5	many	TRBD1	CASSYYRGYETQYF	TGTGCCAGCAGTTACTACAGGGGGTATGAGACCCAGTACTTC
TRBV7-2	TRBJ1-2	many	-	CASSLDHRAYGYTF	TGTGCCAGCAGCTTAGACCACAGGGCCTATGGCTACACCTTC
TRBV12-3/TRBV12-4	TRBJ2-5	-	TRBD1	CASRRQGQETQYF	TGTGCCAGCAGAAGACAGGGCCAAGAGACCCAGTACTTC
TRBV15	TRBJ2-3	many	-	CATSSGAVTTDTQYF	TGTGCCACCAGCAGCGGAGCCGTTACCACAGATACGCAGTATTTT
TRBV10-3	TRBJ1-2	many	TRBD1	CAISGGTVNTVANYGYTF	TGTGCCATCAGTGGGGGGACAGTTAATACGGTCGCTAACTATGGCTACACCTTC
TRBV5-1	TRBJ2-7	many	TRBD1	CASSWGQGGRDEQYF	TGCGCCAGCAGCTGGGGACAGGGGGGTCGGGACGAGCAGTACTTC
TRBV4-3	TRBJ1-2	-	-	CASSPNGGLEGYTF	TGCGCCAGCAGCCCTAATGGGGGCTTGGAAGGCTACACCTTC
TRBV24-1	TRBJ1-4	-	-	CATSDPGRGVEKLFF	TGTGCCACCAGTGATCCGGGCCGGGGGGTTGAAAAACTGTTTTTT
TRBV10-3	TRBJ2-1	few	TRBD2	CAISFLAGGPNEQFF	TGTGCCATCAGCTTTCTAGCGGGAGGGCCAAATGAGCAGTTCTTC
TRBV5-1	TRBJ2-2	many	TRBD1	CASSQTGGPGELFF	TGCGCCAGCAGCCAGACAGGGGGACCCGGGGAGCTGTTTTTT
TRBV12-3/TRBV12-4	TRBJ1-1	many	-	CASSFVGSMWSTEAFF	TGTGCCAGCAGTTTCGTAGGGAGTATGTGGTCCACTGAAGCTTTCTTT
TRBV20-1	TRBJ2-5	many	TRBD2	CSADASGRGAETQYF	TGCAGTGCAGACGCAAGCGGGAGAGGCGCAGAGACCCAGTACTTC
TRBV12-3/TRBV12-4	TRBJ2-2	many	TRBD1	CASSPGTGDTGELFF	TGTGCCAGCAGCCCCGGGACAGGGGACACCGGGGAGCTGTTTTTT
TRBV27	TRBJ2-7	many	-	CASSLQGTESYEQYF	TGTGCCAGCAGTTTACAAGGGACCGAATCCTACGAGCAGTACTTC
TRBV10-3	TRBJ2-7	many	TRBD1	CAVSPGQGSYEQYF	TGTGCCGTATCCCCGGGACAGGGGTCCTACGAGCAGTACTTC
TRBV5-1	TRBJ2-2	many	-	CASSPTVLGDTGELFF	TGCGCCAGCAGCCCGACCGTCCTCGGAGACACCGGGGAGCTGTTTTTT
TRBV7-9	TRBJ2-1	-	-	CASSLAGVGHEQFF	TGTGCCAGCAGCTTAGCGGGAGTAGGGCATGAGCAGTTCTTC
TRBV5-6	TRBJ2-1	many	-	CASSLRIGAPNEQFF	TGTGCCAGCAGCTTAAGAATCGGGGCGCCCAATGAGCAGTTCTTC
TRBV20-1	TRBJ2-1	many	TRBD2	CSAREQREHNEQFF	TGCAGTGCTAGAGAACAGCGGGAGCACAATGAGCAGTTCTTC
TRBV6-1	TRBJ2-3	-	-	CASSEEYF	TGTGCCAGCAGTGAGGAGTATTTT
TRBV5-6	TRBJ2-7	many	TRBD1	CASSWWDSESSYEQYF	TGTGCCAGCAGCTGGTGGGACAGTGAGAGCTCCTACGAGCAGTACTTC
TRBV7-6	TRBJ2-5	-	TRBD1	CASSSAPGTGWEETQYF	TGTGCCAGCAGCTCGGCCCCCGGGACAGGGTGGGAAGAGACCCAGTACTTC
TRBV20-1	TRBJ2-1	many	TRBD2	CSAPQGAVSGSGHEQFF	TGCAGTGCTCCCCAGGGAGCAGTCAGCGGGAGTGGCCATGAGCAGTTCTTC
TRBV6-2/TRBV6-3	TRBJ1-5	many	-	CASRFDRNQPQHF	TGTGCCAGCAGATTTGACAGAAATCAGCCCCAGCATTTT
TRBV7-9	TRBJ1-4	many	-	CASSPSEKLFF	TGTGCCAGCAGCCCCAGCGAAAAACTGTTTTTT
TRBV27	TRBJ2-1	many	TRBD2	CASSLLAGGPLEQFF	TGTGCCAGCAGTTTACTAGCGGGAGGCCCCCTTGAGCAGTTCTTC
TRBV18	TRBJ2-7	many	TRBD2	CASSPGGGYEQYF	TGTGCCAGCTCACCGGGGGGGGGCTACGAGCAGTACTTC
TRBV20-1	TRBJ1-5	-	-	CSARQLDQPQNF	TGCAGTGCTAGACAGTTAGATCAGCCCCAGAATTTT
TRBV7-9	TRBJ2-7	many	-	CASSLQHNSGEQYF	TGTGCCAGCAGCCTACAGCACAACAGCGGCGAGCAGTACTTC
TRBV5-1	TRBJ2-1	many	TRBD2	CASSLGGRANEQFF	TGCGCCAGCAGCTTGGGCGGGAGGGCCAATGAGCAGTTCTTC
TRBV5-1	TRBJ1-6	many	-	CASREGYSSPLHF	TGCGCCAGCAGAGAAGGTTATAGTTCCCCCCTCCACTTT
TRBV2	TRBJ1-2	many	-	CASSEGFPSGHYGYTF	TGTGCCAGCAGTGAAGGCTTTCCCAGCGGTCACTATGGCTACACCTTC
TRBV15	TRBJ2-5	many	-	CATSRGGDSQETQYF	TGTGCCACCAGCAGAGGGGGGGACAGTCAAGAGACCCAGTACTTC
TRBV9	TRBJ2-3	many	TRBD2	CASSVVAGGRTDTQYF	TGTGCCAGCAGCGTAGTAGCGGGAGGACGCACAGATACGCAGTATTTT
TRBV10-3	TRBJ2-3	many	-	CAISESTDVGADTQYF	TGTGCCATCAGTGAGTCGACCGACGTCGGGGCAGATACGCAGTATTTT
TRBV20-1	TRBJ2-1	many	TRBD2	CSASPAGAAGYNEQFF	TGCAGTGCTAGTCCAGCGGGAGCCGCAGGATACAATGAGCAGTTCTTC
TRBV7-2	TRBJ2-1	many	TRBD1	CASSLGTGVGNEQFF	TGTGCCAGCAGCTTAGGGACAGGGGTGGGGAATGAGCAGTTCTTC
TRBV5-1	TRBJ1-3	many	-	CASSLGNSGNTIYF	TGCGCCAGCAGCTTGGGCAACTCTGGAAACACCATATATTTT
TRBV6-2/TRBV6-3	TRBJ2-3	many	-	CASSYRLGTPYTDTQYF	TGTGCCAGCAGTTATCGGTTGGGGACACCCTACACAGATACGCAGTATTTT